This section outlines one T cell receptor (beta chain) sequence together with its context. Germline loops: CDR1 LGHNA, CDR2 YSLEER. The CDR3 totals 19 residues. V was shortened by 0 bases and J by 4 bases, with 24 bases between the two germline ends. This sample was taken from a study of shared T cell receptors in the human thymus. This table comes from immunoSEQ multiplex PCR, and its TCRdb copy is limited to in-frame clones, with some not included. The sample has some 660,000 clones; more than 75% are singletons. The same sample was also studied in work on human thymus T cells. In that study: Donation came from healthy Finnish infants having corrective surgery for congenital heart defects. In thymic and blood repertoires alike, V and J usage looked biased. Related studies found that unrelated individuals share highly overlapping thymic repertoires.

The material sequenced was thymocytes. V and J are TRBV4-3 and TRBJ1-2; possible D gene TRBD1, 5 bases. The TCR comes from a boy under three years old with a congenital heart defect. The CDR3 region is CASSQEGVKVGRQIYGYTF. The DNA of the CDR3 is TGCGCCAGCAGCCAAGAAGGGGTAAAGGTTGGCAGGCAAATCTATGGCTACACCTTC.